The 10 T cell receptor beta chains given below trace back to one sample, sequenced in a study of cytomegalovirus exposure and HLA in healthy donors (dated by TCRdb to 2016 to 2017). The library was prepared using the immunoSEQ multiplex PCR assay. TCRdb mirrors the immuneACCESS table, restricted to in-frame sequences. Some clones are absent from its copies; in checked studies, under half trace to an unresolved V gene, and the reason for the others is unknown. The table for this sample lists roughly 150,000 clones; about 94% of them were counted only once. The ten largest clones add up to about 2% of the sample. Sequencing used PBMCs. Receptors were obtained from a man between 18 and 35 years old in good health and CMV-seropositive.

This sequence joins TRBV13 and TRBJ2-3, with D maybe TRBD2 (7 bases). The CDR3 has 18 amino acids. Germline V gene data show CDR1 as PRHDT and CDR2 as FYEKMQ (reference sequence). The V and J ends lost 4 bases and 2 bases respectively, with 22 bases between them. CDR3 residues: CASSSPGGEGQNTDTQYF. The CDR3 DNA reads as TGTGCCAGCAGCTCTCCGGGCGGGGAGGGACAAAACACAGATACGCAGTATTTT.

The J gene is TRBJ2-3, the V gene TRBV5-1; 10 positions match TRBD2. The trim removed 1 base at V and 11 bases at J, leaving 7 bases unmatched. Per the germline V gene, CDR1 is SGHRS and CDR2 is YFSETQ. The CDR3 runs to 14 residues. The CDR3 region is CASSLTGTSAMQYF. The CDR3 nucleotides read TGCGCCAGCAGCTTGACCGGGACTAGCGCTATGCAGTATTTT.

This chain joins TRBV10-3 and TRBJ1-5; TRBD1 might be the D (5 bases). The CDR3 extends over 14 amino acids. Germline loops: CDR1 ENHRY, CDR2 SYGVKD. Trimming left V 10 bases short and J 0 bases short, with 13 bases between. The CDR3 reads CATRRGDSNQPQHF. CDR3 DNA sequence: TGTGCCACCAGACGGGGGGATAGCAATCAGCCCCAGCATTTT.

The chain is built from TRBV9 and TRBJ1-1, with a possible D match to TRBD1 (6 bases). V was pared by 4 bases and J by 2 bases, with 9 bases between. Germline CDR1 and CDR2: SGDLS and YYNGEE. The CDR3 loop spans 13 amino acids. The CDR3 DNA follows: TGTGCCAGCAGCCGGGACACCAACACTGAAGCTTTCTTT. Encoded protein: CASSRDTNTEAFF.

This sequence joins TRBV18 and TRBJ2-7; 7 bases agree with TRBD1. Germline trimming cut 3 bases from V and 0 bases from J; bases unmatched to any gene: 8. The CDR3 runs 16 residues. CDR1 KGHSH and CDR2 LQKENI come from the germline V gene. The CDR3: CASSPLDRSSSYEQYF. The CDR3 nucleotides are TGTGCCAGCTCACCGTTGGACAGGTCGAGCTCCTACGAGCAGTACTTC.

This chain connects TRBV5-4 to TRBJ2-3, with 8 positions matching TRBD2. This CDR3 contains 18 residues. CDR1 and CDR2 from the germline V gene are SGHNT and YYREEE (reference sequence). Trimming took 3 bases from V and 6 from J; bases not matched to a gene: 18. CDR3 protein: CASSSKTIAGPGSDTQYF. The CDR3 nucleotides read TGTGCCAGCAGCTCAAAAACGATAGCGGGACCAGGGAGTGATACGCAGTATTTT.

This clone occurred once. This chain links TRBV6-1 with TRBJ2-7; 11 bases match TRBD2. Per the germline V gene, CDR1 is MNHNS and CDR2 is SASEGT. V was pared by 2 bases and J by 2 bases, with 8 bases of the junction left unmatched. The CDR3 runs 17 residues. In DNA, the CDR3 is TGTGCCAGCAGTGAAAGCCTAGCGGGAGGACTACCCTACGAGCAGTACTTC. Translating it yields CASSESLAGGLPYEQYF.

The rearrangement links TRBV7-3 to TRBJ2-7; 10 nucleotides line up with TRBD1. Germline CDR1 SGHTA, CDR2 FQGTGA. The junction had 6 bases not matched to a gene; V was cut back by 2 bases and J by 5 bases. The CDR3 runs to 15 residues. The CDR3 sequence: CASSLVDRGDNEQYF. CDR3 nucleotide sequence: TGTGCCAGCAGCTTAGTGGACAGGGGGGACAACGAGCAGTACTTC.

This clone was detected only once. The chain employs TRBV5-4 and TRBJ2-3, with TRBD2 matching over 10 bases. The CDR3 covers 17 residues. The germline gives CDR1 SGHNT, CDR2 YYREEE (reference sequence). V shed 2 bases, J shed 5 bases, and the junction held 11 bases outside the gene matches. The CDR3, as DNA: TGTGCCAGCAGCTTAAGCGGGAGGGCCCACGGGGGAGATACGCAGTATTTT. Residues: CASSLSGRAHGGDTQYF.

This clone was recorded once. The rearrangement joins TRBV2 to TRBJ2-3; 8 bases align to TRBD1. There are 14 residues in the CDR3. In germline, CDR1 is SNHLY, CDR2 FYNNEI. After removal of 11 bases from V and 0 bases from J, the junction contained 7 bases not matched to a gene. The CDR3 DNA reads as TGTGCCGGACAAAGACAGGGGAGCACAGATACGCAGTATTTT. This sequence encodes CAGQRQGSTDTQYF.